The 7 T cell receptor beta chains below were found in one sample sequenced in a study of T-cell memory formation after mild COVID-19. TCRdb passed the 5' RACE reads through MiXCR, listing each CDR3 protein once. This table holds about 210,000 distinct CDR3 sequences, 27% found once. The sequencing input was PBMCs or a T cell subset sorted from them (not recorded which). The receptors here all came from an adult woman who had mild COVID-19 (a few samples of this study predate the infection). Cell type and time point are not known.

The chain is built from TRBV7-3 and TRBJ2-5; either TRBD1 or TRBD2 may fit D (5 bases each). Trimming cost V 1 base and J 9 bases, with 18 bases left between them. The length of the CDR3 is 15 residues. Germline CDR1 and CDR2: SGHTA and FQGTGA. As DNA, the CDR3 is TGTGCCAGCAGCTTAAGTGGGACGGCTAGTGAGGCCCAGTACTTC. It yields the protein CASSLSGTASEAQYF.

This clonotype has a handful of counts. V and J are TRBV7-2 and TRBJ1-3; D remains ambiguous. Trimming shortened V by 2 bases and J by 2 bases, and 4 bases separated the two germline ends. This CDR3 is built from 13 residues. From germline, CDR1 is SGHTA and CDR2 FQGNSA. The CDR3 bases are TGTGCCAGCAGCTTAAATCCTGGAAACACCATATATTTT. Amino acid sequence: CASSLNPGNTIYF. Looking up the rest from reference TRBV7-2 and TRBJ1-3 gives the full variable domain: GAGVSQSPSNKVTEKGKDVELRCDPISGHTALYWYRQSLGQGLEFLIYFQGNSAPDKSGLPSDRFSAERTGGSVSTLTIQRTQQEDSAVYLCASSLNPGNTIYFGEGSWLTVV.

V usage is TRBV27 and J usage is TRBJ2-7; 8 nucleotides line up with TRBD2. V was clipped by 7 bases and J by 4 bases; unmatched bases: 6. CDR3 length: 13 amino acids. Per the germline V gene, CDR1 is MNHEY and CDR2 is SMNVEV (reference sequence). The CDR3 loop reads CASTLRGGYEQYF. CDR3 coding DNA: TGTGCCAGCACCCTTCGGGGGGGGTACGAGCAGTACTTC.

The chain combines TRBV12-3 or TRBV12-4 with TRBJ1-1; D is unclear. CDR3 length: 11 amino acids. V lost 1 base and J 7 bases, leaving 4 bases between the germline ends. Here the CDR3 DNA reads TGTGCCAGCAGTTTAGAATATGAAGCTTTCTTT. Amino acid sequence: CASSLEYEAFF.

This clonotype was counted between two and nine times. CDR3 nucleotides: TGTGCCAGCTCAGGCGGAACCTCTGGGGCCAACGTCCTGACTTTC. Encoded protein: CASSGGTSGANVLTF. This sequence joins TRBV18 and TRBJ2-6; D uncertain. The germline V gene encodes CDR1 KGHSH and CDR2 LQKENI. The CDR3 contains 15 residues. V lost 5 bases, J lost 0 bases, and 8 bases lay in between.

This clonotype showed up just a few times. The chain uses TRBV24-1 and TRBJ2-2; 9 bases are shared with TRBD2. V shed 4 bases and J 1 base; nucleotides not matched to a gene: 12. Germline V gives CDR1 KGHDR, CDR2 SFDVKD. This CDR3 spans 19 amino acids. The CDR3 loop reads CATSEVVAGAVGNTGELFF. In DNA, the CDR3 is TGTGCCACCAGTGAGGTAGTAGCGGGAGCTGTCGGGAACACCGGGGAGCTGTTTTTT.

The chain links TRBV6-5 to TRBJ1-1; 9 bases are shared with TRBD1. Per the germline V gene, CDR1 is MNHEY and CDR2 is SVGAGI. V trimming: 6 bases; J trimming: 4 bases; junction bases outside the gene matches: 12. This CDR3 has 16 amino acids. CDR3 region: CASSRAGTGFITEAFF. The CDR3 DNA is TGTGCCAGCAGCCGGGCCGGGACAGGGTTCATCACTGAAGCTTTCTTT.